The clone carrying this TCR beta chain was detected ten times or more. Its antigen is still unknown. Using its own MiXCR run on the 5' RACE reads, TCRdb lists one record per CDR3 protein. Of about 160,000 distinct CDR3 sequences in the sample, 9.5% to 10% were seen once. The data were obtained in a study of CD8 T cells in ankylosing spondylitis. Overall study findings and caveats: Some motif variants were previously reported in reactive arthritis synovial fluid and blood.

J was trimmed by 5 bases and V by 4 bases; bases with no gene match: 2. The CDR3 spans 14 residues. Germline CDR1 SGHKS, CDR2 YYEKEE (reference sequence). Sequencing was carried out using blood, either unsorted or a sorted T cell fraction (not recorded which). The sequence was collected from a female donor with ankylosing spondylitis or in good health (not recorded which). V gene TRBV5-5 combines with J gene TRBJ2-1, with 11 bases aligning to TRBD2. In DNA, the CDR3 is TGTGCCAGCAGCCCGGGACTAGCGGACAATGAGCAGTTCTTC. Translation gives CASSPGLADNEQFF.